The present T cell receptor beta chain was sequenced within a study of cytomegalovirus exposure and HLA in healthy donors. PCR amplification relied on 60 Vbeta primers (plus 13 Jbeta primers). Per the authors' pipeline: A later analysis counted approximately 80 million unique TCR beta chains, around 10 million shared. Assay: immunoSEQ multiplex PCR; the TCRdb copy retains only in-frame clones and omits some. Clonal size and the V and J genes are those of that table, whereas D and trimming came from the DNA. Of 40,000 to 55,000 clones listed, around 70% are singletons. General observations from the study: Indistinguishability led to the exclusion of some V segments, TRBV6-2 and TRBV6-3 included. There were several of the most significant clusters that appeared linked to common viral pathogens in a later analysis. In a later analysis, HLA-associated beta chains showed higher expansion and lower generation probabilities than comparable chains.

This clone came up a few times. Its matching antigen is unknown. V was trimmed by 6 bases and J by 5 bases, leaving 22 bases between them. The CDR3 has 17 amino acids. The germline V gene has CDR1 SEHNR and CDR2 FQNEAQ (reference sequence). The rearrangement uses TRBV7-9 and TRBJ1-4; a weak D match, TRBD1 (6 bases). Sample: PBMCs. This sequence was found in a woman aged 50 to 60 in good health and CMV-seronegative. The CDR3 region is CASSFAGTSGANEKLFF. For the CDR3, the DNA is TGTGCCAGCAGTTTCGCCGGGACATCGGGCGCCAATGAAAAACTGTTTTTT.